A selection of T cell receptor beta chains follows, all from one sample in a study of cytomegalovirus exposure and HLA in healthy donors. This table comes from immunoSEQ multiplex PCR, and its TCRdb copy is limited to in-frame clones, with some not included. Of some 200,000 clones listed, approximately 80% are singletons. Sequenced: PBMCs. The receptor set was obtained from a girl aged 10-17 years in good health and CMV-seronegative. CDR3s include the opening cysteine and the closing phenylalanine or tryptophan. D genes are given only for firm matches.

.	TRBV30	TRBJ1-2	CAWSQDSQIYGYTF
.	TRBV9	TRBJ1-5	CASSVGTGWNQPQHF
.	TRBV29-1	TRBJ1-1	CSVLRGNTEAFF
.	TRBV7-3	TRBJ2-5	CASSKASANQETQYF
TRBD2	TRBV7-2	TRBJ2-3	CASSFLPGGSTDTQYF
.	TRBV7-9	TRBJ1-1	CASSLAFTGGDAFF
.	TRBV7-9	TRBJ1-1	CASSSRDWPLEAFF
TRBD2	TRBV28	TRBJ2-3	CASSLRPTSGRWGTQYF
.	TRBV5-8	TRBJ1-1	CASSLYSLMNTEAFF
TRBD2	TRBV7-9	TRBJ2-2	CASSPEGWGGRENTGELFF